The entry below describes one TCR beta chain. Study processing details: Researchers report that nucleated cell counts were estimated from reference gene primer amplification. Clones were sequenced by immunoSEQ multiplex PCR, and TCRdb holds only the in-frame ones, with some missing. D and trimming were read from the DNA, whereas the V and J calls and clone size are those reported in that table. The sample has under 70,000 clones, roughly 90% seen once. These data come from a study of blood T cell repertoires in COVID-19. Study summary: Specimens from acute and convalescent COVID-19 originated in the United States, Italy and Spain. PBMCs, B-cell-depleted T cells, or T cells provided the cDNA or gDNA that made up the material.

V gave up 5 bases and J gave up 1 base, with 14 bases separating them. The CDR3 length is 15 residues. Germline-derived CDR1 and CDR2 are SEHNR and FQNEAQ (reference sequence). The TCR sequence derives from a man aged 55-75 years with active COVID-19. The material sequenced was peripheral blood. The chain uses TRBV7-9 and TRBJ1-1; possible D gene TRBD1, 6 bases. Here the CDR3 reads CASSAPQGPNTEAFF. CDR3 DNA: TGTGCCAGCAGCGCCCCCCAGGGGCCGAACACTGAAGCTTTCTTT.